Sequencing of this T cell receptor beta chain was carried out in a study of blood T cell repertoires in COVID-19. Across the whole study: Spain, Italy and the United States supplied samples that represented acute and convalescent COVID-19. Sources were T cells, B-cell-depleted T cells, or PBMCs; the material itself was cDNA or gDNA.

Under the authors' procedure: For nucleated cells, counts were estimated from reference gene primer amplification. The assay was immunoSEQ multiplex PCR, and TCRdb's table has in-frame clones only and misses some. V and J calls and clone size follow that table, whereas D and trimming were derived from the DNA. The repertoire includes 45,000 to 65,000 clones, approximately 81% of them detected once, and roughly 13% sits in the top ten. Looked up from germline, CDR1 is SEHNR and CDR2 is FQNEAQ (reference sequence). Germline trimming cut 7 bases from V and 5 bases from J; bases unmatched to any gene: 16. The CDR3 consists of 17 residues.

The source of this sequence is a woman older than 75 with acute or convalescent COVID-19. What was sequenced was peripheral blood. The chain links TRBV7-9 to TRBJ1-2, with 10 bases matching TRBD1. The CDR3 here is CASTKDPTGGEFYGYTF. For the CDR3, the DNA is TGTGCCAGCACCAAAGACCCGACAGGGGGCGAGTTTTATGGCTACACCTTC. Drawing the rest from reference TRBV7-9 and TRBJ1-2, the complete variable domain is DTGVSQNPRHKITKRGQNVTFRCDPISEHNRLYWYRQTLGQGPEFLTYFQNEAQLEKSRLLSDRFSAERPKGSFSTLEIQRTEQGDSAMYLCASTKDPTGGEFYGYTFGSGTRLTVV.